This T cell receptor (beta chain) emerged from a study of OX40 agonist ivuxolimab in advanced cancers. Study background: A history of anti-PD-1, anti-PD-L1 or anti-CTLA-4 therapy was acceptable, and more than 30% had some.

Germline lookup yields CDR1 MRHNA and CDR2 SNTAGT. The CDR3 loop spans 15 amino acids. V was pared by 0 bases and J by 5 bases, with 12 bases between. The data were produced by immunoSEQ multiplex PCR, yet TCRdb's version contains in-frame clones alone and is incomplete. The sample holds over 55,000 clones, approximately 90% seen once. The chain carries TRBV6-4 and TRBJ2-3, with D perhaps TRBD1 (5 bases). The clonotype originates from an adult with an advanced solid tumor such as melanoma, head and neck, liver or kidney cancer. The source material was CD4+ or CD8+ T cells sorted from blood, sampled in a trial of the OX40 agonist ivuxolimab. The CDR3 nucleotides are TGTGCCAGCAGTGACTCGATGGGGCTTCGAGATACGCAGTATTTT. It specifies CASSDSMGLRDTQYF.